Listed here is a single TCR beta chain. What it recognizes is unknown. Dates of PCR positivity, March to December 2020, preceded the US Alpha, Beta and Delta variants. The CDR3 has 14 amino acids. V shed 2 bases and J shed 5 bases, with 10 bases lying between them. CDR1 is MNHEY and CDR2 is SMNVEV in the germline V gene (reference sequence). This specimen belongs to a study of vaccination and CD4 T cells after COVID-19. Study-wide points: It was observed that, in convalescent patients, a median about 86% of reactive clones arose only post-vaccination.

A single record per CDR3 protein comes from TCRdb applying MiXCR to the PCR reads. The repertoire has roughly 20,000 distinct CDR3 sequences, about three fifths of them found once; the top ten carry about 1.1%. The TCR sequence derives from a human donor who had recovered from COVID-19. This specimen was CD4+ T cells from blood, taken after SARS-CoV-2 vaccination. The chain employs TRBV27 and TRBJ1-5, with D hard to call. CDR3 nucleotides: TGTGCCAGCAGTTTAGAGGGTACGGATCAGCCCCAGCATTTT. This gives the protein CASSLEGTDQPQHF.